This TCR beta chain was identified during a study of T cell changes during pregnancy in multiple sclerosis. TCRdb keeps only in-frame clones here, not all; method: immunoSEQ multiplex PCR. The sample records about 89,000 clones, 94% being singletons. Per germline, CDR1 LNHDA and CDR2 SQIVND (reference sequence). Trimming shortened V by 5 bases and J by 5 bases, and 10 bases separated the two germline ends. CDR3 length: 13 residues. V is TRBV19 and J is TRBJ1-5, with TRBD1 as a possible D gene (5 bases). The sequence was obtained from a female donor with multiple sclerosis, enrolled in a pregnancy study. This specimen was peripheral blood, taken in the third trimester of pregnancy. CDR3 nucleotides: TGTGCCAGTAGTCGGGCAGGGCATCAGCCCCAGCATTTT. It is translated as CASSRAGHQPQHF.